This paragraph covers one T cell receptor beta chain sequence. Its antigen is unknown. The data stem from a study of OX40 agonist ivuxolimab in advanced cancers. On the study more broadly: The study reported partial responses in three patients: one hepatocellular carcinoma, two cutaneous melanoma. Notes on the study in general: On average, CD8+ T cells had more expanded clones than CD4+.

The V and J ends lost 2 bases and 3 bases respectively, with 14 bases between them. This CDR3 region has 15 residues. Germline V lookup: CDR1 LGHNA, CDR2 YSLEER. Sequenced by immunoSEQ multiplex PCR; TCRdb stores in-frame clones only, minus some. The data show roughly 45,000 clones, roughly 84% seen once. Peripheral blood came from all dose cohorts at three timepoints. Sequences were derived from CD4+ or CD8+ T cells sorted from blood, sampled in a trial of the OX40 agonist ivuxolimab. This TCR was sampled from an adult with an advanced solid tumor such as melanoma, head and neck, liver or kidney cancer. This chain connects TRBV4-3 to TRBJ2-7, with D perhaps given as TRBD1 or TRBD2 (6 bases each). CDR3 sequence: CASSQTIGGYYEQYF. The CDR3 bases are TGCGCCAGCAGCCAAACAATAGGGGGGTACTACGAGCAGTACTTC.